Listed here are 14 T cell receptor beta chains from one sample, sequenced in a study of T cells in localized non-small cell lung cancer. Clones were read by immunoSEQ multiplex PCR, and TCRdb kept only the in-frame ones, dropping some. The sample shows 1,500 to 2,000 clones, 30% to 45% of them seen only once. Sequences were derived from lung tumor tissue, sampled before any cancer treatment. These receptors were taken from a woman between 35 and 75 years old with stage I squamous cell lung carcinoma.

This chain uses TRBV19 with TRBJ2-5, with no clear D. The V end was cut by 3 bases, the J end by 5 bases, with 10 bases between. Germline-derived CDR1 and CDR2 are LNHDA and SQIVND (reference sequence). CDR3 length: 13 amino acids. The CDR3 DNA reads TGTGCCAGTAGTATCCGTAATGGGGAGACCCAGTACTTC. This codes for CASSIRNGETQYF.

This sequence joins TRBV30 and TRBJ2-7, with 7 bases fitting TRBD1. V was pared by 2 bases and J by 6 bases, with 7 bases of the junction left unmatched. This CDR3 is built from 13 residues. CDR1 is GTSNPN, CDR2 SVGIG, per germline (reference sequence). The CDR3 loop reads CAWSWGQSREQYF. The CDR3 DNA reads TGTGCCTGGAGTTGGGGACAGTCTCGCGAGCAGTACTTC.

The chain combines TRBV30 with TRBJ2-7; 7 nucleotides align to TRBD1. Unmatched junction bases numbered 9, after V lost 2 bases and J lost 2 bases. The germline CDR1 and CDR2 sequences are GTSNPN and SVGIG (reference sequence). The CDR3 covers 15 residues. DNA of the CDR3: TGTGCCTGGAGTTTGACTTACGGGACAGCCTACGAGCAGTACTTC. It yields the protein CAWSLTYGTAYEQYF.

By share, this clone counts as medium-sized. The J gene is TRBJ1-4, the V gene TRBV4-1; no reliable D call. V lost 0 bases, J lost 8 bases, and 10 bases lay in between. Germline assignment: CDR1 MGHRA and CDR2 YSYEKL. The CDR3 runs 14 residues. The CDR3 protein is CASSQETVGEKLFF. The CDR3 DNA follows: TGCGCCAGCAGCCAAGAGACGGTAGGGGAAAAACTGTTTTTT.

This clone appeared a few times. This chain joins TRBV6-8 and TRBJ2-7, with D maybe TRBD1 (6 bases). CDR3 length: 14 amino acids. Germline values: CDR1 MNHGY, CDR2 SAAAGT. Trimming took 4 bases from V and 2 from J, leaving 12 bases between them. The CDR3 sequence: CASSSSPGAYEQYF. DNA for the CDR3: TGTGCCAGCAGTTCATCCCCAGGGGCCTACGAGCAGTACTTC.

The chain combines TRBV5-1 with TRBJ2-1; weak D call: TRBD1 (5 bases). V was trimmed by 0 bases and J by 0 bases, leaving 13 bases between them. CDR1 and CDR2 (germline): SGHRS, YFSETQ. The CDR3 is made up of 17 amino acids. The CDR3 reads CASSLVAGHPSYNEQFF. CDR3 in DNA: TGCGCCAGCAGCTTGGTAGCCGGACATCCCTCCTACAATGAGCAGTTCTTC.

Relative to its sample, this clone is medium-sized (0.01 to 0.1%). The V and J genes are TRBV11-3 and TRBJ1-4, with D uncertain. This CDR3 is built from 15 residues. The germline V gene encodes CDR1 SGHNT and CDR2 YENEEA. Between the trimmed V and J ends, which lost 5 bases and 17 bases, there was a span of 27 bases. The CDR3 DNA is TGTGCCAGCAGCCCACTGGAGGTCCAAGGCCATTCGACCTTTTTT. Its translation is CASSPLEVQGHSTFF.

This clone was detected only a few times. The chain employs TRBV6-8 and TRBJ1-6; 10 bases line up with TRBD1. In germline, CDR1 is MNHGY, CDR2 SAAAGT. CDR3 size: 15 residues. V lost 5 bases and J lost 8; bases outside the gene matches: 6. In DNA, the CDR3 is TGTGCCAGCAGTATTGGGACAGGGGAAGATTCACCCCTCCACTTT. It translates to CASSIGTGEDSPLHF.

This clone was counted between two and nine times. Mismatch with germline at one junction end may stem from a read error. This chain connects TRBV6-8 to TRBJ2-7; 9 positions agree with TRBD1. The CDR3 contains 13 residues. Germline lookup yields CDR1 MNHGY and CDR2 SAAAGT. The CDR3 region has the DNA TGTGCCATCAGTGGACAGGGGACCTACGAGCAGTACTTC. It yields the protein CAISGQGTYEQYF.

This clone rates as medium-sized (0.01 to 0.1%). Other DNA sequences from this sample encode an identical CDR3 as well. This chain connects TRBV9 to TRBJ2-2, with no clear D. Deletions cut 0 bases from V and 4 bases from J, with 10 bases between. CDR1 and CDR2 (germline): SGDLS, YYNGEE. The CDR3 sequence is 15 residues long. The CDR3 loop reads CASSVAPGSTGELFF. The DNA for the CDR3 is TGTGCCAGCAGCGTAGCGCCAGGAAGCACCGGGGAGCTGTTTTTT.

The gene calls are TRBV9 and TRBJ2-1; perhaps D is TRBD1 or TRBD2 (5 bases each). The CDR3 extends over 15 amino acids. Germline-derived CDR1 and CDR2 are SGDLS and YYNGEE. The V end was cut by 0 bases, the J end by 4 bases, with 11 bases between. The CDR3 loop reads CASSVEGTGYNEQFF. Here the CDR3 DNA reads TGTGCCAGCAGCGTAGAAGGGACCGGATACAATGAGCAGTTCTTC.

This clone was detected only a few times. The rearrangement uses TRBV11-3 and TRBJ1-2; D is perhaps TRBD1 (5 bases). The V gene lost 3 bases and the J gene lost 8 bases, with 25 bases spanning the gap. This CDR3 is 17 amino acids long. Germline V gives CDR1 SGHNT, CDR2 YENEEA. The CDR3 DNA sequence: TGTGCCAGCAGCTTGGAGGTCACTGCGGACACCCACAGCGGCTACACCTTC. As protein: CASSLEVTADTHSGYTF.

This clone was detected only a few times. The gene calls are TRBV12-5 and TRBJ2-4; no definite D call. Germline values: CDR1 LGHNT, CDR2 FRNRAP. V dropped 2 bases and J dropped 3 bases, with 5 bases sitting between them. The CDR3 is 13 amino acids. CDR3 sequence (DNA): TGTGCTAGTGGTTTGATGGGCAAAAACATTCAGTACTTC. Translating gives CASGLMGKNIQYF.

The CDR3 spells CASSLVAGGHYEQYF. The CDR3 region has the DNA TGTGCCAGCAGCTTAGTAGCGGGGGGACACTACGAGCAGTACTTC. The rearrangement uses TRBV11-3 and TRBJ2-7; 10 bases map to TRBD2. V lost 1 base and J lost 3; bases outside the gene matches: 3. The CDR3 totals 15 residues. Germline V CDR1 and CDR2: SGHNT, YENEEA.